The next 9 T cell receptor beta chains were all read from a single sample in a study of blood T cells in healthy people across ages. It was with a sample-barcoded 5' primer and a J-beta primer mix that a second PCR of about 7 to 12 cycles was run. TCRdb reprocessed the 5' RACE reads with MiXCR, giving one entry per CDR3 protein. The sample has about 800,000 distinct CDR3 sequences, roughly 64% seen once. The sequencing sample was made of blood. The receptors come from a young man in good health.

This chain links TRBV5-1 with TRBJ2-5; 8 bases fit TRBD2. V was clipped by 5 bases and J by 11 bases; unmatched bases: 17. The CDR3 is 15 amino acids. Germline CDR1 SGHRS, CDR2 YFSETQ. In DNA, the CDR3 is TGCGCCAGCAGATCGGGACTAGAAGGAGGAAATGAGCAGTACTTC. This gives the protein CASRSGLEGGNEQYF.

This rearrangement joins TRBV7-2 to TRBJ1-1; possible D gene TRBD1, 5 bases. The V end lost 2 bases, the J end lost 8 bases, and 15 bases lay between the germline ends. Germline V gene sequence: CDR1 SGHTA, CDR2 FQGNSA. CDR3 length equals 14 residues. This chain's CDR3 is CASSLWGRGGEAFF. CDR3 nucleotides: TGTGCCAGCAGCTTATGGGGGAGAGGCGGGGAAGCTTTCTTT.

This clonotype was counted only a few times. V and J are TRBV6-1 and TRBJ2-3; TRBD2 aligns across 10 bases. The V and J ends lost 5 bases and 2 bases, in that order; junction bases with no gene match: 4. Looked up from germline, CDR1 is MNHNS and CDR2 is SASEGT. The CDR3 loop spans 15 amino acids. The CDR3 nucleotides read TGTGCCAGCAGTCGAAGCGGGAGGGACACAGATACGCAGTATTTT. This translates into CASSRSGRDTDTQYF.

The chain uses TRBV28 and TRBJ1-4, with D tentatively TRBD1 (5 bases). The V gene's germline CDR1 is MDHEN and CDR2 SYDVKM. The CDR3 length is 15 residues. Trimming stripped 7 bases from V and 4 bases from J, with 16 bases between. The CDR3 nucleotides read TGTGCCAGCATCGAGTCGGGCCAGGGTAATGAAAAACTGTTTTTT. It codes for CASIESGQGNEKLFF.

This clonotype has more than one count but fewer than ten. The rearrangement joins TRBV10-3 to TRBJ2-7, with D unresolved. CDR3 length: 15 residues. V shed 0 bases and J shed 0 bases, with 9 bases lying between them. Germline lookup yields CDR1 ENHRY and CDR2 SYGVKD. The CDR3 protein is CAISESTVNSYEQYF. The CDR3, as DNA: TGTGCCATCAGTGAGTCCACGGTGAACTCCTACGAGCAGTACTTC.

This clonotype was detected only a few times. This chain connects TRBV6-1 to TRBJ2-1, with 9 bases fitting TRBD2. The CDR3 loop spans 15 amino acids. CDR1 is MNHNS, CDR2 SASEGT, per germline. Trimming removed 0 bases from V and 6 bases from J; junction bases left unmatched: 3. The DNA of the CDR3 is TGTGCCAGCAGTGAAGCGCTTAGCGGGAGCAATGAGCAGTTCTTC. The encoded protein is CASSEALSGSNEQFF.

Worth noting for this clonotype: At one of its ends the junction is not consistent with the germline gene, which may arise from a read error. This rearrangement joins TRBV29-1 to TRBJ2-5; TRBD2 matches at 10 bases. Germline CDR1 and CDR2: SQVTM and ANQGSEA. The CDR3 runs to 14 residues. CDR3 in amino acids: CSAELAGHQETQYF. The CDR3, as DNA: TGCAGCGCTGAACTAGCGGGGCACCAAGAGACCCAGTACTTC. Together with reference TRBV29-1 and TRBJ2-5, the CDR3 gives the full variable domain: SAVISQKPSRDICQRGTSLTIQCQVDSQVTMMFWYRQQPGQSLTLIATANQGSEATYESGFVIDKFPISRPNLTFSTLTVSNMSPEDSSIYLCSAELAGHQETQYFGPGTRLLVL.

The gene calls are TRBV12-3 or TRBV12-4 and TRBJ2-2; D is unresolved. The CDR3 is made up of 13 amino acids. The V end lost 4 bases, the J end lost 7 bases, and 10 bases lay between the germline ends. The CDR3 protein is CASSSSFGGELFF. CDR3 nucleotide sequence: TGTGCCAGCAGTTCCTCCTTTGGCGGGGAGCTGTTTTTT.

The chain couples TRBV6-2 or TRBV6-3 to TRBJ2-5; TRBD2 matches at 8 bases. V lost 7 bases to trimming and J lost 11 bases; unmatched junction nucleotides: 18. The germline gives CDR1 MNHEY, CDR2 SVGEGT. CDR3 length equals 15 residues. Here the CDR3 DNA reads TGTGCCAGCAAGAACGCGGGAGGACCTTCGGGGGAGCAGTACTTC. Protein: CASKNAGGPSGEQYF.